This T cell receptor (beta chain) was identified in a study of response to subunit inactivated influenza vaccine. Overall study results and limits: Every seasonal influenza vaccination brings in few new T cells, the authors suggested.

TCRdb ran MiXCR on the RT-PCR reads and lists one entry per CDR3 protein. This sample has roughly 700,000 distinct CDR3 sequences, with about 15% found just once. With respect to this clonotype: Antigen unknown.

This CDR3 is built from 15 residues. V lost 3 bases, J lost 4 bases, and 8 bases stayed unmatched. The germline CDR1 and CDR2 sequences are SGHKS and YYEKEE (reference sequence). This chain joins TRBV5-5 and TRBJ1-1; the match to TRBD1 covers 8 bases. Specimen: PBMCs from blood, collected 14 to 15 days before vaccination. The TCR originated in a man aged 50 to 60 who received an inactivated influenza vaccine. The CDR3 is CASSSGQGPRTEAFF. The DNA for the CDR3 is TGTGCCAGCAGCTCAGGACAGGGCCCTCGCACTGAAGCTTTCTTT. Combining the CDR3 with reference TRBV5-5 and TRBJ1-1 gives the whole variable domain DAGVTQSPTHLIKTRGQQVTLRCSPISGHKSVSWYQQVLGQGPQFIFQYYEKEERGRGNFPDRFSARQFPNYSSELNVNALLLGDSALYLCASSSGQGPRTEAFFGQGTRLTVV.